The 10 T cell receptor beta chains listed next were all sequenced from one sample in a study of CD8+ T cells in alopecia areata. TCR sequencing used cDNA made by reverse transcription of extracted RNA. The protocol was immunoSEQ multiplex PCR, while the TCRdb copy is restricted to in-frame clones and leaves out a portion. The top ten clones hold around 5% of a sample with around 210,000 clones, roughly three fifths of them seen once. Sequenced sample: CD8+ T cells sorted from blood. The receptors originated from a human donor in good health.

The genes are TRBV9 and TRBJ2-1, with D possibly being TRBD1 or TRBD2 (6 bases each). Germline CDR1 and CDR2: SGDLS and YYNGEE. Trimming stripped 4 bases from V and 1 base from J, with 12 bases between. This CDR3 is built from 15 residues. In DNA, the CDR3 is TGTGCCAGCAGCCCCGAGGGGGGTTCCTACAATGAGCAGTTCTTC. It translates to CASSPEGGSYNEQFF.

This clone was counted between two and nine times. CDR3 DNA sequence: TGCGCCAGCAGCTTGCCTAGCGGGGCGCCGGAGCAGTTCTTC. It codes for CASSLPSGAPEQFF. The rearrangement uses TRBV5-1 and TRBJ2-1; 9 bases fit TRBD2. Germline CDR1 and CDR2: SGHRS and YFSETQ. V shed 1 base, J shed 10 bases, and the junction held 6 bases outside the gene matches. The CDR3 consists of 14 residues.

The gene calls are TRBV25-1 and TRBJ2-5; perhaps D is TRBD1 or TRBD2 (5 bases each). Germline V gene sequence: CDR1 MGHDK, CDR2 SYGVNS. V lost 3 bases and J 5 bases, leaving 16 bases between the germline ends. The CDR3 consists of 15 residues. CDR3 region: CASSDPGTAHETQYF. CDR3 sequence (DNA): TGTGCCAGCAGTGATCCAGGGACCGCCCACGAGACCCAGTACTTC.

The V call is TRBV25-1, the J call TRBJ1-2, with a possible D match to TRBD1 (6 bases). The V gene's germline CDR1 is MGHDK and CDR2 SYGVNS. The CDR3 is made up of 14 amino acids. V lost 1 base and J 6 bases, leaving 12 bases between the germline ends. The CDR3 sequence: CASSESSYRDGYTF. The CDR3 DNA is TGTGCCAGCAGTGAATCCTCCTACAGGGATGGCTACACCTTC.

The genes are TRBV29-1 and TRBJ1-1; maybe TRBD1 (6 bases). V was trimmed by 7 bases and J by 4 bases, leaving 13 bases between them. The germline gives CDR1 SQVTM, CDR2 ANQGSEA. The CDR3 totals 12 residues. Here the CDR3 DNA reads TGCAGCGCCCATACAGGGCTCACTGAAGCTTTCTTT. Its protein is CSAHTGLTEAFF. Full variable domain (outside the CDR3, taken from reference TRBV29-1 and TRBJ1-1): SAVISQKPSRDICQRGTSLTIQCQVDSQVTMMFWYRQQPGQSLTLIATANQGSEATYESGFVIDKFPISRPNLTFSTLTVSNMSPEDSSIYLCSAHTGLTEAFFGQGTRLTVV.

J is TRBJ1-1 and V is TRBV7-9, with TRBD1 as a possible D gene (5 bases). The germline V gene encodes CDR1 SEHNR and CDR2 FQNEAQ (reference sequence). The CDR3 covers 15 residues. V lost 5 bases, J lost 2 bases, and 15 bases lay in between. CDR3 bases: TGTGCCAGCAGCCCCCGGGACGCTACAAACACTGAAGCTTTCTTT. Protein sequence: CASSPRDATNTEAFF.

V usage is TRBV7-9 and J usage is TRBJ1-1; perhaps TRBD1 as D (5 bases). Germline V gene data show CDR1 as SEHNR and CDR2 as FQNEAQ (reference sequence). Trimming pared 4 bases from V and 0 bases from J, leaving 18 bases between. The CDR3 is 17 amino acids. The CDR3 protein is CASSYSVGHNLNTEAFF. The CDR3, as DNA: TGTGCCAGCAGCTATTCGGTAGGACATAACCTGAACACTGAAGCTTTCTTT.

This clone appeared once. V usage is TRBV13 and J usage is TRBJ1-5; D perhaps matches TRBD1 (5 bases). V lost 5 bases, J lost 0 bases, and 14 bases lay in between. This CDR3 is built from 16 residues. Germline values: CDR1 PRHDT, CDR2 FYEKMQ (reference sequence). CDR3 DNA: TGTGCCAGCAGCAAGCAGGGACCTAATAGCAATCAGCCCCAGCATTTT. Protein sequence: CASSKQGPNSNQPQHF.

In this sample, this clone turned up a few times. This chain uses TRBV10-3 with TRBJ2-6, with D unresolved. Trimming removed 0 bases from V and 0 bases from J, with 6 bases in between. Germline-derived CDR1 and CDR2 are ENHRY and SYGVKD. The CDR3 runs 16 residues. CDR3 nucleotides: TGTGCCATCAGTGAGTCAACACTCTCTGGGGCCAACGTCCTGACTTTC. Translating it yields CAISESTLSGANVLTF.

V usage is TRBV29-1 and J usage is TRBJ2-2; D may be TRBD1 (5 bases). The germline V and J ends were trimmed by 3 bases and 2 bases, with 13 bases remaining between them. CDR3 length: 15 amino acids. The germline V gene has CDR1 SQVTM and CDR2 ANQGSEA. The CDR3 DNA reads as TGCAGCGTTGACCTCGGTCAGGGAAACACCGGGGAGCTGTTTTTT. Translation: CSVDLGQGNTGELFF.